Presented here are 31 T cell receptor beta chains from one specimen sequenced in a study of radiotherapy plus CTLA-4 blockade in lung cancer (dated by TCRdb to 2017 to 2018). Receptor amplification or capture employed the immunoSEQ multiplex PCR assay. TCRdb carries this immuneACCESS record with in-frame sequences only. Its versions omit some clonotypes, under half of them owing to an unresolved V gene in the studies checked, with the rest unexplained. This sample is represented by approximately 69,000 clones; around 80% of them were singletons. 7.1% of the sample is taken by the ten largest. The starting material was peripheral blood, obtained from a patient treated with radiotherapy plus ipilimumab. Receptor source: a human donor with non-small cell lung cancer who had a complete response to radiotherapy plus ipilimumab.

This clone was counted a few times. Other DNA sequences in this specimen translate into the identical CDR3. The CDR3 region is CASSFPLGTLREQFF. CDR3 sequence (DNA): TGCGCCAGCAGCTTCCCCCTCGGTACCCTCAGGGAGCAGTTCTTC. The gene calls are TRBV4-1 and TRBJ2-1; D gene uncertain. V dropped 5 bases and J dropped 10 bases, with 21 bases sitting between them. Looked up from germline, CDR1 is MGHRA and CDR2 is YSYEKL. This CDR3 is built from 15 residues.

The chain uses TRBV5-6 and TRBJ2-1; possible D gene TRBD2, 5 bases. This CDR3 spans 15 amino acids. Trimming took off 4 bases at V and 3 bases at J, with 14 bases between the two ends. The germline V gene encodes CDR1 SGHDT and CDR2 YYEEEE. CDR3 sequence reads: CASSPWRTLYNEQFF. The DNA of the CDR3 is TGTGCCAGCAGCCCGTGGAGGACCCTCTACAATGAGCAGTTCTTC. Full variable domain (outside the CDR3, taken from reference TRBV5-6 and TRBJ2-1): DAGVTQSPTHLIKTRGQQVTLRCSPKSGHDTVSWYQQALGQGPQFIFQYYEEEERQRGNFPDRFSGHQFPNYSSELNVNALLLGDSALYLCASSPWRTLYNEQFFGPGTRLTVL.

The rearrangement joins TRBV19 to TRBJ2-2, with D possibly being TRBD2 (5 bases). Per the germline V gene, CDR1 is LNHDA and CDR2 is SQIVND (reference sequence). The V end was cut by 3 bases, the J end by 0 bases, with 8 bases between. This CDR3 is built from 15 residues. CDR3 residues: CASSMRTPNTGELFF. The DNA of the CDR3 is TGTGCCAGTAGTATGAGGACTCCGAACACCGGGGAGCTGTTTTTT.

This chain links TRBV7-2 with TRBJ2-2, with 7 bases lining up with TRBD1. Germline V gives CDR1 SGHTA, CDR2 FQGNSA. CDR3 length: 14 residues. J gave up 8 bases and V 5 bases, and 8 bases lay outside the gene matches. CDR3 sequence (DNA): TGTGCCAGCAGCAAAGACAGGGTCACGGGGGAGCTGTTTTTT. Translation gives CASSKDRVTGELFF. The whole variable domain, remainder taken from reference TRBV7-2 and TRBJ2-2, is GAGVSQSPSNKVTEKGKDVELRCDPISGHTALYWYRQSLGQGLEFLIYFQGNSAPDKSGLPSDRFSAERTGGSVSTLTIQRTQQEDSAVYLCASSKDRVTGELFFGEGSRLTVL.

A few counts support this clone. The CDR3 reads CASSEGQGPYEQYV. The DNA for the CDR3 is TGTGCCAGCAGCGAGGGACAGGGCCCCTACGAGCAGTACGTC. The chain employs TRBV7-2 and TRBJ2-7; 9 nucleotides match TRBD1. Losses at the gene ends were 5 bases for V and 2 bases for J; bases not matched to a gene: 4. CDR1 is SGHTA and CDR2 is FQGNSA in the germline V gene. The CDR3 has 14 amino acids.

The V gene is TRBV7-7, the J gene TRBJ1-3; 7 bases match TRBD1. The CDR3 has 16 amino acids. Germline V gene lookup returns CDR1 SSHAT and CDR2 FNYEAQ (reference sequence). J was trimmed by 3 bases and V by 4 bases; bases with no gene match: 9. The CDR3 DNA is TGTGCCAGCAGCTCACGACAGGGAATGAGTGGAAACACCATATATTTT. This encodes CASSSRQGMSGNTIYF.

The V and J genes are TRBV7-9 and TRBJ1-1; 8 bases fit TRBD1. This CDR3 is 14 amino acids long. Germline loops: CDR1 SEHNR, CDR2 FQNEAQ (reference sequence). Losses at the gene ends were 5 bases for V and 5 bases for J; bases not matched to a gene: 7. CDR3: CASSPRTGKTEAFF. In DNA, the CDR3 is TGTGCCAGCAGCCCCAGGACAGGGAAGACTGAAGCTTTCTTT.

In DNA, the CDR3 is TGTGCCAGCAGAAACCTCAGGGGCCCCCAGGTGTACATTCAGTACTTC. Its protein is CASRNLRGPQVYIQYF. V and J are TRBV28 and TRBJ2-4; D may be TRBD1 (6 bases). The CDR3 contains 16 residues. Germline CDR1 reads MDHEN; CDR2 reads SYDVKM. V shed 6 bases and J shed 8 bases, with 23 bases lying between them.

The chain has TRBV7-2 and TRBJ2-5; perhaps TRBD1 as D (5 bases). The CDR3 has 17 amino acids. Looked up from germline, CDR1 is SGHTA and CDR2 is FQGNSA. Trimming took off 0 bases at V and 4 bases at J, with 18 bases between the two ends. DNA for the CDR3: TGTGCCAGCAGCTTAGCTACAGGCTATCGGTCGGGAGAGACCCAGTACTTC. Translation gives CASSLATGYRSGETQYF.

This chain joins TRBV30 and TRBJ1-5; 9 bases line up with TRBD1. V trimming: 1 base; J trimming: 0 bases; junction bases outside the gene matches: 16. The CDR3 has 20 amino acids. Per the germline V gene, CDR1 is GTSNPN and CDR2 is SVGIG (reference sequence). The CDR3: CAWSGGQGLHRSRSNQPQHF. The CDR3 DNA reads TGTGCCTGGAGTGGGGGACAGGGACTCCACCGGTCTCGTAGCAATCAGCCCCAGCATTTT.

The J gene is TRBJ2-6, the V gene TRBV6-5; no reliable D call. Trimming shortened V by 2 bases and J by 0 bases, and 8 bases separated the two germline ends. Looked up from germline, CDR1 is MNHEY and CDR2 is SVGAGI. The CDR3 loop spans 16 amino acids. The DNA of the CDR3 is TGTGCCAGCAGTTACGACGGGTTCTCTGGGGCCAACGTCCTGACTTTC. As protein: CASSYDGFSGANVLTF.

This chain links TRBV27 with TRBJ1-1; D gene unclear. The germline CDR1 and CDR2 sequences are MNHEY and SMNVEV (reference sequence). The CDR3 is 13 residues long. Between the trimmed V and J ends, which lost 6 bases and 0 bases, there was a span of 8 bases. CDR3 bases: TGTGCCAGCAGACCCGGGTTGAACACTGAAGCTTTCTTT. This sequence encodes CASRPGLNTEAFF.

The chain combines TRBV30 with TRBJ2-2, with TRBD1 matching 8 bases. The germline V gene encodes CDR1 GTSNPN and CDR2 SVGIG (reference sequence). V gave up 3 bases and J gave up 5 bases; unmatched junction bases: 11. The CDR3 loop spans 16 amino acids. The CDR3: CAWRSMRTGKTGELFF. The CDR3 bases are TGTGCCTGGAGGTCAATGAGGACAGGGAAAACCGGGGAGCTGTTTTTT.

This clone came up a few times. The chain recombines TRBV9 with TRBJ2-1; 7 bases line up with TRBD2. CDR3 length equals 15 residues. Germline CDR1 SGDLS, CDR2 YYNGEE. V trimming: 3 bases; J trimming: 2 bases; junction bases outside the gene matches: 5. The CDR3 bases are TGTGCCAGCAGCGGTAGCGGGCAAACCTACAATGAGCAGTTCTTC. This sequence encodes CASSGSGQTYNEQFF.

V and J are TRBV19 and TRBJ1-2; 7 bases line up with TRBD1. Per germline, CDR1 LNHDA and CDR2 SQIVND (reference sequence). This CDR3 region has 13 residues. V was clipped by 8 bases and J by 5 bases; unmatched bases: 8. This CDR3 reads CASHDRAGYGYTF. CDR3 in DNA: TGTGCCAGTCACGACAGGGCAGGGTATGGCTACACCTTC.

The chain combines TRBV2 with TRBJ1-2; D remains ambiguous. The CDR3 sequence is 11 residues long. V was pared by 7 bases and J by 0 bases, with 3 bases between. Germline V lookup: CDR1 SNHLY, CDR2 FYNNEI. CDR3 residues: CASNANYGYTF. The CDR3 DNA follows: TGTGCCAGCAACGCTAACTATGGCTACACCTTC.

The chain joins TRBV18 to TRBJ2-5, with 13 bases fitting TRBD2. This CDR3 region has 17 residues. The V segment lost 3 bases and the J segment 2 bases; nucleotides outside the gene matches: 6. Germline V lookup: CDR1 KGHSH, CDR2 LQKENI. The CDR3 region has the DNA TGTGCCAGCTCACCTAGGACTAGCGGGAGAGGACAAGAGACCCAGTACTTC. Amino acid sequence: CASSPRTSGRGQETQYF.

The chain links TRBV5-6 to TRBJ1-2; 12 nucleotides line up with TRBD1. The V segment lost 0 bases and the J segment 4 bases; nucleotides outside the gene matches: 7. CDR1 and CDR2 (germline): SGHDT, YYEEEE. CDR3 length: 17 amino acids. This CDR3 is CASSLEGRDRGLYGYTF. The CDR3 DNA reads TGTGCCAGCAGCTTGGAGGGCCGGGACAGGGGGCTCTATGGCTACACCTTC. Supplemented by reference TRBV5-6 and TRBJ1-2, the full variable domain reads DAGVTQSPTHLIKTRGQQVTLRCSPKSGHDTVSWYQQALGQGPQFIFQYYEEEERQRGNFPDRFSGHQFPNYSSELNVNALLLGDSALYLCASSLEGRDRGLYGYTFGSGTRLTVV.

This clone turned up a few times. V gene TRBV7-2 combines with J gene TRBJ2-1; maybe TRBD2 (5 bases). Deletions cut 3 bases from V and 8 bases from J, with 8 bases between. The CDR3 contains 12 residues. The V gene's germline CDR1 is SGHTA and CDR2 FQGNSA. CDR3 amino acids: CASSLGGYEQFF. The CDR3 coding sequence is TGTGCCAGCAGCTTGGGCGGGTATGAGCAGTTCTTC.

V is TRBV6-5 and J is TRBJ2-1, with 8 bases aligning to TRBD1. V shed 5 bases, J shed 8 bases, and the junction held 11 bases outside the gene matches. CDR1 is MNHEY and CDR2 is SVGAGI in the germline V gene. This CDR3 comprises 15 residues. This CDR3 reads CASSAAGGREDEQFF. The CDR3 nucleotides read TGTGCCAGCAGTGCTGCAGGGGGCCGGGAAGATGAGCAGTTCTTC.

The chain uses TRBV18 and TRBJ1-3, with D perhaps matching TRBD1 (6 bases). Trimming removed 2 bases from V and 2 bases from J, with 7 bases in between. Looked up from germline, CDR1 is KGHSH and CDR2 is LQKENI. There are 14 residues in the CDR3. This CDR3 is CASSPNRAGNTIYF. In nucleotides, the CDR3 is TGTGCCAGCTCACCAAACAGGGCTGGAAACACCATATATTTT.

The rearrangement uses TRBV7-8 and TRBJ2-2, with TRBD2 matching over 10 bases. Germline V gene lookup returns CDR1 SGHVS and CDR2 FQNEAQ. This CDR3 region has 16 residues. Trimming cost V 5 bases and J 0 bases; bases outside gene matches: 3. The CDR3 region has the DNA TGTGCCAGCAGCAATAGCGGGAGGCCGAACACCGGGGAGCTGTTTTTT. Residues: CASSNSGRPNTGELFF.

In nucleotides, the CDR3 is TGTGCCAGCAGCGAAAGACAGGGGCTGTCCATGAACACTGAAGCTTTCTTT. This codes for CASSERQGLSMNTEAFF. The chain uses TRBV13 and TRBJ1-1; TRBD1 agrees at 8 bases. Germline values: CDR1 PRHDT, CDR2 FYEKMQ (reference sequence). The trim removed 5 bases at V and 0 bases at J, leaving 11 bases unmatched. CDR3 length: 17 residues.

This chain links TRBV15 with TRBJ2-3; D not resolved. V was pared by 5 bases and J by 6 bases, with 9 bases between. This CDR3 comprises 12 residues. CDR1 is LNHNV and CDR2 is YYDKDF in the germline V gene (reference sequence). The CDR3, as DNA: TGTGCCACCAGCCCTTCCGTGGATACGCAGTATTTT. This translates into CATSPSVDTQYF.

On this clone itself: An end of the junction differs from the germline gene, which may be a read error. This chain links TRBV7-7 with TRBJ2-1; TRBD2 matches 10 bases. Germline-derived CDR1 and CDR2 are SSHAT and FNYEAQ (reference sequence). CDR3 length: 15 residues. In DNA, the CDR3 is TGTGCTAGCAGCACTGGACTAGCGGTTGACAATGAGCAGTTCTTC. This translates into CASSTGLAVDNEQFF.

CDR3 sequence reads: CASSPGTVETQYF. For the CDR3, the DNA is TGTGCCAGCTCACCCGGGACAGTAGAGACCCAGTACTTC. The chain joins TRBV18 to TRBJ2-5; 7 bases match TRBD1. J gave up 4 bases and V 3 bases, and 2 bases lay outside the gene matches. CDR1 is KGHSH and CDR2 is LQKENI in the germline V gene. The CDR3 is made up of 13 amino acids. The full variable domain, with the rest looked up from reference TRBV18 and TRBJ2-5, is NAGVMQNPRHLVRRRGQEARLRCSPMKGHSHVYWYRQLPEEGLKFMVYLQKENIIDESGMPKERFSAEFPKEGPSILRIQQVVRGDSAAYFCASSPGTVETQYFGPGTRLLVL.

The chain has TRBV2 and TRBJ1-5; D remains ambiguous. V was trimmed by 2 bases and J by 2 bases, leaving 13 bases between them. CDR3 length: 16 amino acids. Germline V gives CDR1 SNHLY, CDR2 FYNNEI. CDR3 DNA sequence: TGTGCCAGCAGTGAAAGGAGGAGAATGGGCAATCAGCCCCAGCATTTT. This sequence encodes CASSERRRMGNQPQHF.

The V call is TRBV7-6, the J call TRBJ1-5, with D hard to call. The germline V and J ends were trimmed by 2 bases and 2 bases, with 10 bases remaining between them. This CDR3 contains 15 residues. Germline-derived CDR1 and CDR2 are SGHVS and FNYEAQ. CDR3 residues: CASSLSYWGNQPQHF. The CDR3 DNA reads TGTGCCAGCAGCTTATCCTATTGGGGCAATCAGCCCCAGCATTTT.

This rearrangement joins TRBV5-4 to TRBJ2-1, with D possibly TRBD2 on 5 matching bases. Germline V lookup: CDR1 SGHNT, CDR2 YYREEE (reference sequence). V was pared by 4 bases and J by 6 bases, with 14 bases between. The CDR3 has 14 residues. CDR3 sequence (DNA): TGTGCCAGCAGCCTGGCGGTTAGCGCCAATGAGCAGTTCTTC. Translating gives CASSLAVSANEQFF.

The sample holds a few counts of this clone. Here the CDR3 DNA reads TGTGCCAGCTCACCAGGGGTTAATAATTCACCCCTCCACTTT. Translating gives CASSPGVNNSPLHF. The V call is TRBV18, the J call TRBJ1-6; D remains ambiguous. The length of the CDR3 is 14 residues. Between the trimmed V and J ends, which lost 2 bases and 5 bases, there was a span of 7 bases. Looked up from germline, CDR1 is KGHSH and CDR2 is LQKENI.

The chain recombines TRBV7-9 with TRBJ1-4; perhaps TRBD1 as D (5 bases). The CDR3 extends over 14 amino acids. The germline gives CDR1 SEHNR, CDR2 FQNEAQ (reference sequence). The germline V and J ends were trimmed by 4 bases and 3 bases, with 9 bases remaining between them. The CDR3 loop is CASSYAGSNEKLFF. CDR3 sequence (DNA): TGTGCCAGCAGCTATGCAGGGTCTAATGAAAAACTGTTTTTT.